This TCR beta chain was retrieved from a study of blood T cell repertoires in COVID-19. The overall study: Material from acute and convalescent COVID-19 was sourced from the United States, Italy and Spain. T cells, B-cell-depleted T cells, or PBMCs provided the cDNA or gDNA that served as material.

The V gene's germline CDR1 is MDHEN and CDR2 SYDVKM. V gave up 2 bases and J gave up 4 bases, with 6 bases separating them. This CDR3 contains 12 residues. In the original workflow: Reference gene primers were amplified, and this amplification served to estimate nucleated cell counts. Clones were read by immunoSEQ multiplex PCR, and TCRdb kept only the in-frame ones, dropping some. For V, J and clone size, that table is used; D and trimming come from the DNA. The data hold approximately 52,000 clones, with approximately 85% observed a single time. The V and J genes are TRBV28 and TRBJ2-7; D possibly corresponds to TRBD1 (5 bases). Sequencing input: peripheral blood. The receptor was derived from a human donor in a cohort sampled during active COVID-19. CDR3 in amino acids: CASSLRGYEQYF. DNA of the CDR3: TGTGCCAGCAGTTTAAGGGGTTACGAGCAGTACTTC.